The clone carrying this T cell receptor (beta chain) showed up just once. Its specificity is not known. CDR1 and CDR2 (germline): SGHTS, YDEGEE. V dropped 1 base and J dropped 6 bases, with 11 bases sitting between them. This CDR3 has 15 amino acids. Produced via immunoSEQ multiplex PCR; TCRdb's table is partial and in-frame only. Of 78,000 or so clones in the sample, 85% to 90% were seen once. Lung cancer patients with chemo-refractory metastatic non-small-cell disease were given focal radiation plus CTLA-4 blockade with ipilimumab. This record comes from a study of radiotherapy plus CTLA-4 blockade in lung cancer. Whole-study context: For roughly 19% of patients, objective responses occurred, and about 30% had disease control. Whole-study results and caveats: It was early blood T cell clone dynamics, with interferon-beta, that reportedly best predicted response. Among blood TCR repertoires after radiotherapy plus ipilimumab, tumor-derived clones expanded.

This clonotype was sampled from a human donor with non-small cell lung cancer who had stable disease on radiotherapy plus ipilimumab. The material sequenced was peripheral blood, taken from a patient treated with radiotherapy plus ipilimumab. J is TRBJ1-6 and V is TRBV5-8; D remains ambiguous. The CDR3 sequence is CASSLYTGLNSPLHF. In DNA form, the CDR3 reads TGTGCCAGCAGCTTGTATACGGGCCTTAATTCACCCCTCCACTTT.